Below are 10 T cell receptor beta chains sequenced from a single sample in a study of response to subunit inactivated influenza vaccine. One entry per CDR3 protein results from TCRdb running MiXCR on the RT-PCR reads. This table holds 530,000 or so distinct CDR3 sequences, 14% found once. The sample in question was PBMCs from blood, obtained about 12 days after vaccination. The source is a man aged 50 or older who received an inactivated influenza vaccine.

The chain joins TRBV5-1 to TRBJ2-7; 10 nucleotides align to TRBD2. This CDR3 is built from 17 residues. CDR1 SGHRS and CDR2 YFSETQ come from the germline V gene. The J segment lost 6 bases and the V segment lost 2 bases, leaving 14 bases of the junction unmatched. The CDR3: CASSFASGRRHEVEQYF. CDR3 nucleotide sequence: TGCGCCAGCAGCTTCGCTAGCGGGAGACGTCATGAAGTCGAGCAGTACTTC.

The J gene is TRBJ1-3, the V gene TRBV2; D is unclear. The germline CDR1 and CDR2 sequences are SNHLY and FYNNEI. This CDR3 is built from 12 residues. V was pared by 2 bases and J by 3 bases, with 2 bases between. The CDR3 loop is CASSEYGNTIYF. DNA for the CDR3: TGTGCCAGCAGTGAATATGGAAACACCATATATTTT.

In this sample, this clonotype turned up many times. The chain recombines TRBV6-5 with TRBJ2-2, with 7 positions matching TRBD2. CDR1 is MNHEY and CDR2 is SVGAGI in the germline V gene. V was pared by 0 bases and J by 6 bases, with 4 bases of the junction left unmatched. This CDR3 contains 15 residues. The CDR3 loop reads CASSYSSAGPGELFF. The DNA for the CDR3 is TGTGCCAGCAGTTACTCGTCAGCGGGACCCGGGGAGCTGTTTTTT.

This clonotype was recorded at least ten times. The chain couples TRBV9 to TRBJ2-7; 9 nucleotides match TRBD2. Germline loops: CDR1 SGDLS, CDR2 YYNGEE. Losses at the gene ends were 3 bases for V and 2 bases for J; bases not matched to a gene: 6. This CDR3 spans 15 amino acids. The chain's CDR3 is CASSEGGGRAYEQYF. As DNA, the CDR3 is TGTGCCAGCAGCGAAGGTGGCGGGAGGGCCTACGAGCAGTACTTC.

The CDR3 DNA follows: TGTGCCAGCAGTTTAATGCACATACATACCGGGACTAGCGGGAGGGCGCGTTTCATAAATACGCAGTATTTT. Translating it yields CASSLMHIHTGTSGRARFINTQYF. The genes are TRBV28 and TRBJ2-3, with 16 bases fitting TRBD2. This CDR3 has 24 amino acids. The junction had 27 bases not matched to a gene; V was cut back by 2 bases and J by 7 bases. Germline CDR1 MDHEN, CDR2 SYDVKM.

This clonotype was seen a handful of times. The chain employs TRBV20-1 and TRBJ1-2, with D perhaps TRBD1 (5 bases). Germline lookup yields CDR1 DFQATT and CDR2 SNEGSKA (reference sequence). The CDR3 contains 11 residues. CDR3 protein: CSVTGQGGYTF. In nucleotides, the CDR3 is TGCAGCGTTACCGGGCAGGGTGGCTACACCTTC.

The genes are TRBV7-9 and TRBJ1-2; D might be TRBD1 (5 bases). The germline V gene has CDR1 SEHNR and CDR2 FQNEAQ (reference sequence). Trimming shortened V by 3 bases and J by 8 bases, and 10 bases separated the two germline ends. This CDR3 region has 12 residues. This CDR3 is CASSFWDRGYTF. The DNA for the CDR3 is TGTGCCAGCAGCTTTTGGGACCGAGGCTACACCTTC.

This clonotype appeared a few times. The chain employs TRBV10-3 and TRBJ1-1; 8 positions match TRBD1. Germline-derived CDR1 and CDR2 are ENHRY and SYGVKD. V lost 6 bases, J lost 1 base, and 10 bases stayed unmatched. The CDR3 sequence is 16 residues long. CDR3 residues: CAIRTPGQGENTEAFF. For the CDR3, the DNA is TGTGCCATCAGAACACCCGGACAGGGAGAGAACACTGAAGCTTTCTTT.

This chain joins TRBV5-1 and TRBJ2-4, with 14 nucleotides matching TRBD2. The junction had 14 bases not matched to a gene; V was cut back by 2 bases and J by 1 base. CDR1 SGHRS and CDR2 YFSETQ come from the germline V gene. The CDR3 is made up of 21 amino acids. CDR3 DNA sequence: TGCGCCAGCAGCTTAGGGACATCGGGACTAGCGGGAGAGTCGGCCAAAAACATTCAGTACTTC. This sequence encodes CASSLGTSGLAGESAKNIQYF.

This clonotype has a handful of counts. The V gene is TRBV11-2, the J gene TRBJ1-1; D not resolved. The germline V gene encodes CDR1 SGHAT and CDR2 FQNNGV. V was pared by 3 bases and J by 3 bases, with 8 bases between. This CDR3 contains 13 residues. The CDR3 DNA is TGTGCCAGCAGCTTTTCGCAGTACACTGAAGCTTTCTTT. Its protein product is CASSFSQYTEAFF.